This T cell receptor beta chain was obtained from a study of read filtering for tumor transcriptome and immune sequencing. Study context: IR-seq gave about 3.5 to 10.27 million TCR reads per sample; RNA-seq gave roughly 80 to 1,300. Study-level points and caveats: In IR-seq, single-read clonotypes were 75% to 90% of clonotypes but approximately 3.5% of reads. Sorted CD138-negative bone marrow cells were not purified T cells.

Comments on this clonotype: Its antigen is undetermined. A much larger clone sits a single nucleotide away, making a read error possible.

The library was built from about 400 ng RNA with molecular barcoded adaptors for alpha/delta and beta/gamma chains. TCRdb passed the reads through MiXCR, listing each CDR3 protein once. The repertoire holds some 48,000 distinct CDR3 sequences, roughly a fifth seen once, with roughly 14% in the top ten. Every patient had bone marrow sampled while the disease was active. CDR3 length equals 14 residues. The V end was cut by 0 bases, the J end by 2 bases, with 11 bases between. The germline V gene encodes CDR1 GTSNPN and CDR2 SVGIG (reference sequence). V usage is TRBV30 and J usage is TRBJ2-7, with D perhaps matching TRBD1 (5 bases). The TCR sequence derives from a donor aged 40 or over with multiple myeloma. Sequencing input: a population of CD138-negative cells sorted from bone marrow. The CDR3 sequence is CAWSVQVGTYEQYF. CDR3 nucleotides: TGTGCCTGGAGTGTACAGGTGGGGACCTACGAGCAGTACTTC.